In its sample, the clone carrying this T cell receptor beta chain was seen a few times. Its specificity is not known. These data originate in a study of T-cell memory formation after mild COVID-19. Across the whole study: TCR clusters largely stayed donor specific.

5'RACE primed at constant segments yielded TCR alpha and TCR beta cDNA libraries bearing sample barcodes and UMIs. TCRdb redid the calling of the 5' RACE reads with MiXCR, one entry per CDR3 protein. The sample has 470,000 or so distinct CDR3 sequences; approximately 23% are singletons. CDR1 SGHRS and CDR2 YFSETQ come from the germline V gene. Trimming took off 0 bases at V and 3 bases at J, with 18 bases between the two ends. CDR3 length: 17 amino acids. Findings and caveats of the study: The CD4+ clones that contracted clustered mainly within CM and EM, and the CD8+ clones concentrated in EMRA. While clones contracting from day 15 to 85 were balanced between CD4 and CD8, later expanders leaned CD4+.

Sequencing was done on a sample of PBMCs or a T cell subset sorted from them (not recorded which). The chain is built from TRBV5-1 and TRBJ1-2, with D perhaps TRBD1 (6 bases). This clonotype was obtained from an adult woman who had mild COVID-19 (a few samples of this study predate the infection). Cell type and time point are not known. The CDR3 loop is CASSLAGAGGWDYGYTF. The CDR3 DNA reads as TGCGCCAGCAGCTTGGCGGGCGCGGGGGGCTGGGACTATGGCTACACCTTC.